This is a list of T cell receptor beta chains from one sample in a study of human T cells and chemical hapten exposure. TCRdb reanalysed the RACE reads using MiXCR and keeps one entry per CDR3 protein. The repertoire includes roughly 250,000 distinct CDR3 sequences, about 8.6% of them detected once, and 2% to 2.5% sits in the top ten. Sequenced material: whole blood, taken in connection with sensitization to the hapten diphenylcyclopropenone (DPC). All receptors come from a woman aged 40 to 50 with alopecia areata. Some clones in this sample may be carry-over from other donors' samples. Each CDR3 is given with its conserved first and last residue. A D gene is named only where the DNA matches it firmly. Not every row has a clone size; where given, it reads once, few, many or a size class.

v_call	clone_size	j_call	d_call	cdr3_aa	cdr3_nt
TRBV6-2/TRBV6-3	.	TRBJ2-1	TRBD1	CASSYGTGSRHPYNEQFF	TGTGCCAGCAGTTACGGGACAGGCTCAAGACACCCCTACAATGAGCAGTTCTTC
TRBV30	.	TRBJ1-1	.	CAWSSLTGSEAFF	TGTGCCTGGAGTTCCTTGACAGGATCTGAAGCTTTCTTT
TRBV20-1	many	TRBJ1-4	.	CSARDGLTATNEKLFF	TGCAGTGCTAGAGATGGTTTAACAGCAACTAATGAAAAACTGTTTTTT
TRBV12-3/TRBV12-4	few	TRBJ2-7	TRBD1	CASSSSRQGAWEQYF	TGTGCCAGCAGTTCCTCAAGACAGGGGGCCTGGGAGCAGTACTTC
TRBV3-1	few	TRBJ1-1	TRBD1	CASSQEDRPDTEAFF	TGTGCCAGCAGCCAAGAGGACAGGCCCGACACTGAAGCTTTCTTT
TRBV6-5	.	TRBJ1-3	.	CASSYGELPGNTIYF	TGTGCCAGCAGTTACGGGGAGCTCCCTGGAAACACCATATATTTT
TRBV2	.	TRBJ2-3	.	CATQEVRQYF	TGTGCCACCCAAGAAGTACGGCAGTATTTT
TRBV27	few	TRBJ2-6	.	CASSFLGSGANVLTF	TGTGCCAGCAGTTTCCTAGGGTCTGGGGCCAACGTCCTGACTTTC
TRBV27	.	TRBJ1-4	.	CASSFRGVNEKLFF	TGTGCCAGCAGTTTTAGGGGCGTTAATGAAAAACTGTTTTTT
TRBV5-4	.	TRBJ2-7	.	CASSLKGGHEQYF	TGTGCCAGCAGCTTGAAGGGCGGCCACGAGCAGTACTTC
TRBV20-1	.	TRBJ1-1	.	CSARGGTEAFF	TGCAGTGCTAGAGGAGGGACTGAAGCTTTCTTT
TRBV7-9	.	TRBJ2-1	.	CASSLDPGLVYNEQFF	TGTGCCAGCAGCTTAGACCCGGGACTCGTTTACAATGAGCAGTTCTTC